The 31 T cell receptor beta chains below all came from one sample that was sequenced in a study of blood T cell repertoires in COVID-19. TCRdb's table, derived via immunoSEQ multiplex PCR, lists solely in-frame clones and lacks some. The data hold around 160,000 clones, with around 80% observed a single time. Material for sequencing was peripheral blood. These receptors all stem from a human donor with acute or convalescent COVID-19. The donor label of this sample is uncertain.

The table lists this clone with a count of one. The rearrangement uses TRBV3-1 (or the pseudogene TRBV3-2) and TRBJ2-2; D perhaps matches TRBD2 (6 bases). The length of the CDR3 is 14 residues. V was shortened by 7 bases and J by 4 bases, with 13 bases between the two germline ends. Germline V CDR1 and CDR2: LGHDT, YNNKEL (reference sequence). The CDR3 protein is CASTPTGGTGELFF. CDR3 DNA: TGTGCCAGCACCCCTACCGGGGGCACCGGGGAGCTGTTTTTT.

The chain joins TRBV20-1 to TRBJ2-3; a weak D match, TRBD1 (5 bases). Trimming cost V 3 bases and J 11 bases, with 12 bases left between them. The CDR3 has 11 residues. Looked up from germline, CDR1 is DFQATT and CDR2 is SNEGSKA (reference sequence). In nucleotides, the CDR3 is TGCAGTGCTAGTCGACAGAGTTGGCAGTATTTT. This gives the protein CSASRQSWQYF.

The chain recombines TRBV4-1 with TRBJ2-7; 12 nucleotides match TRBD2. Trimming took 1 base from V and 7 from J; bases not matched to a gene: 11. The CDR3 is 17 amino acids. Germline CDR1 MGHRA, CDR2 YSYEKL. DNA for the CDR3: TGCGCCAGCAGCCAAGGTTCACTAGCGGGGGGCCCGGGGGAGCAGTACTTC. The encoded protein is CASSQGSLAGGPGEQYF.

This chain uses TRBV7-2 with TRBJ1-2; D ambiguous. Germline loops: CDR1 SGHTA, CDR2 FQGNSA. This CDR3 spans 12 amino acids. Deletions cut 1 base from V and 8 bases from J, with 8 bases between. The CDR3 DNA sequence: TGTGCCAGCAGCTTAGTAGATTGGGGCTACACCTTC. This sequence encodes CASSLVDWGYTF.

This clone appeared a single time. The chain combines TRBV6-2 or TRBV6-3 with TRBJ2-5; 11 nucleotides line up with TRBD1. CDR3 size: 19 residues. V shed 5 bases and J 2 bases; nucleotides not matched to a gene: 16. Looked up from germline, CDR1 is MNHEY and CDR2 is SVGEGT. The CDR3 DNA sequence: TGTGCCAGCAGTCGTTACCGGTGGACAGGGGGCGTCTATCAAGAGACCCAGTACTTC. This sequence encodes CASSRYRWTGGVYQETQYF.

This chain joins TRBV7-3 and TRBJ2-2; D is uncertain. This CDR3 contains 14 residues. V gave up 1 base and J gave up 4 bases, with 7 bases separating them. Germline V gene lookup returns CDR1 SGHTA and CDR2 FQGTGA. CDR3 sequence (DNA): TGTGCCAGCAGCTTAAGCATCAGCACCGGGGAGCTGTTTTTT. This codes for CASSLSISTGELFF.

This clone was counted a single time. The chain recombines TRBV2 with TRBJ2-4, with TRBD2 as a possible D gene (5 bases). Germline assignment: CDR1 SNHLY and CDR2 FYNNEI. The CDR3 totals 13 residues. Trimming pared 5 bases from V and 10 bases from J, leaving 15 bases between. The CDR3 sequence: CASSTQERDIQYF. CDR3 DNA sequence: TGTGCCAGCAGTACCCAAGAGAGGGATATTCAGTACTTC. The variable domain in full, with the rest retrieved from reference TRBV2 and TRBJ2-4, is EPEVTQTPSHQVTQMGQEVILRCVPISNHLYFYWYRQILGQKVEFLVSFYNNEISEKSEIFDDQFSVERPDGSNFTLKIRSTKLEDSAMYFCASSTQERDIQYFGAGTRLSVL.

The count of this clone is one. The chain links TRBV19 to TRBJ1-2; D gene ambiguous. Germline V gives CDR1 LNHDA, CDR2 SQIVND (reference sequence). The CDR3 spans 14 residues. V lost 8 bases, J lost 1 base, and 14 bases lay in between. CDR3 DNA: TGTGCCAGTTCGGAGTCCCCGGGTAACTATGGCTACACCTTC. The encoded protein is CASSESPGNYGYTF.

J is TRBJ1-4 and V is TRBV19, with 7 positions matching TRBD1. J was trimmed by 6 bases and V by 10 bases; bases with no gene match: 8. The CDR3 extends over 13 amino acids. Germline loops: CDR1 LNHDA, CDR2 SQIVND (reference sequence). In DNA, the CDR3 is TGTGCCACCCAGGGGGGAGATTATGAAAAACTGTTTTTT. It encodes CATQGGDYEKLFF.

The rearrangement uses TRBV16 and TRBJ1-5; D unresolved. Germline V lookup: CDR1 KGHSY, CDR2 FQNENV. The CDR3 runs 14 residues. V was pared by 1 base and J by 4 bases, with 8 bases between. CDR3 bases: TGTGCCAGCAGCCAATTCCCAGGAAATCAGCCCCAGCATTTT. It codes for CASSQFPGNQPQHF. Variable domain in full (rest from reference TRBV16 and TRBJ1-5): GEEVAQTPKHLVRGEGQKAKLYCAPIKGHSYVFWYQQVLKNEFKFLISFQNENVFDETGMPKERFSAKCLPNSPCSLEIQATKLEDSAVYFCASSQFPGNQPQHFGDGTRLSIL.

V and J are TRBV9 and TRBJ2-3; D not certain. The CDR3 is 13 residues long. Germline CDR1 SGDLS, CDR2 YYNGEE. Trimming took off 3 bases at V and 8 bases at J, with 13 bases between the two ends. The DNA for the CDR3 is TGTGCCAGCAGCGCGAGCGTTGGATCTACGCAGTATTTT. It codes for CASSASVGSTQYF.

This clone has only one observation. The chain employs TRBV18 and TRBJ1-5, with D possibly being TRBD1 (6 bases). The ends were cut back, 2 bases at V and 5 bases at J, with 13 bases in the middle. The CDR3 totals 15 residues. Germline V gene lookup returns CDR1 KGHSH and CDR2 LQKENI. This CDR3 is CASSPTGGGDQPQHF. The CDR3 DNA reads TGTGCCAGCTCACCAACGGGGGGCGGGGATCAGCCCCAGCATTTT.

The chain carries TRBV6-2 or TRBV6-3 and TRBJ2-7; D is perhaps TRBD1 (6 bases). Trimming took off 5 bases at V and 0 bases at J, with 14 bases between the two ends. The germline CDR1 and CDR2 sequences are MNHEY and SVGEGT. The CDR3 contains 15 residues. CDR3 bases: TGTGCCAGCAGTGGTCGACAGGACCACTCCTACGAGCAGTACTTC. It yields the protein CASSGRQDHSYEQYF.

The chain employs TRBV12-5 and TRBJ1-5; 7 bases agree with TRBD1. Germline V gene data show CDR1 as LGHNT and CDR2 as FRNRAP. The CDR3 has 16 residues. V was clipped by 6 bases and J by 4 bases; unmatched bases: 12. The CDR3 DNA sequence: TGTGCTAGTGGCAACCCCCTAGGACAGGCTAATCAGCCCCAGCATTTT. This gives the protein CASGNPLGQANQPQHF.

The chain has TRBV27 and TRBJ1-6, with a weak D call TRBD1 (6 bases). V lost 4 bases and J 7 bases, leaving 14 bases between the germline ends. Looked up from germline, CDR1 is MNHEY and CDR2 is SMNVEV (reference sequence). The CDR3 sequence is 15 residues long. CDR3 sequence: CASSYLQGVNSPLHF. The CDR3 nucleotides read TGTGCCAGCAGTTACCTACAGGGTGTAAATTCACCCCTCCACTTT.

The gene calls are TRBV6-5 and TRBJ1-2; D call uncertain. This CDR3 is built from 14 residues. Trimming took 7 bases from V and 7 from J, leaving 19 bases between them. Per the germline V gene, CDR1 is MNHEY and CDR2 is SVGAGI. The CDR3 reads CASIRDTHSGGYTF. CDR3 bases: TGTGCCAGCATCCGTGACACGCATTCCGGTGGCTACACCTTC.

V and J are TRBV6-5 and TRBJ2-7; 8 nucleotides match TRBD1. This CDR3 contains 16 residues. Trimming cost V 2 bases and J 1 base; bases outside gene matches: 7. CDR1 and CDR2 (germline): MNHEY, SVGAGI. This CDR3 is CASSYGQGAFSYEQYF. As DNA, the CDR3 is TGTGCCAGCAGTTACGGGCAGGGGGCATTTTCCTACGAGCAGTACTTC.

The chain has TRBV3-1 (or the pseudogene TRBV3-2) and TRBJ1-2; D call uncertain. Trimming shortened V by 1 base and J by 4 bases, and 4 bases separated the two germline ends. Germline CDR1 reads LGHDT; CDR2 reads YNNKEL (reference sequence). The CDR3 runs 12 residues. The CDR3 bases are TGTGCCAGCAGCCAAGTCTCCTATGGCTACACCTTC. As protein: CASSQVSYGYTF.

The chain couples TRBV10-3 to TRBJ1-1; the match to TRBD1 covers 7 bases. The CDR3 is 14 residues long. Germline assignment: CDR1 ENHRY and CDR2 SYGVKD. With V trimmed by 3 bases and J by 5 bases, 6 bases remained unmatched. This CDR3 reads CAISDLGDRTEAFF. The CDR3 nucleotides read TGTGCCATCAGTGATCTAGGGGACAGAACTGAAGCTTTCTTT.

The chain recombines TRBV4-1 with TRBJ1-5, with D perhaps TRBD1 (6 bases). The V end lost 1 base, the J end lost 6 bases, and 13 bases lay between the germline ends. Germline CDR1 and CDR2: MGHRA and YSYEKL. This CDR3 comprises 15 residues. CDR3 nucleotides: TGCGCCAGCAGCCAAGTGGGCAGGGGCAGTCAGCCCCAGCATTTT. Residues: CASSQVGRGSQPQHF.

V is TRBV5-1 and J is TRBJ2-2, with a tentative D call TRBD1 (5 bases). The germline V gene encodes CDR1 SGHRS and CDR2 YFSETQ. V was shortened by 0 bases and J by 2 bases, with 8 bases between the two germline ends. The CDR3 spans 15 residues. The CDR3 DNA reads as TGCGCCAGCAGCTTGGACAGGACCAACACCGGGGAGCTGTTTTTT. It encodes CASSLDRTNTGELFF.

The CDR3 protein is CASNKKSGQGTSGGHRGRSGELFF. The CDR3 nucleotides read TGTGCCAGCAATAAGAAATCGGGACAGGGTACTAGCGGGGGCCACCGTGGAAGGTCCGGGGAGCTGTTTTTT. The chain uses TRBV2 and TRBJ2-2, with 11 bases identical to TRBD2. J was trimmed by 6 bases and V by 7 bases; bases with no gene match: 34. The CDR3 consists of 24 residues. The germline CDR1 and CDR2 sequences are SNHLY and FYNNEI.

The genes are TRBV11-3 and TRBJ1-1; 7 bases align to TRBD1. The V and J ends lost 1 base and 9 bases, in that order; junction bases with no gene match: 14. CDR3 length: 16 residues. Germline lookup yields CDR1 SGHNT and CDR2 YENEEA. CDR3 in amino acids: CASSLGIGTDSPQAFF. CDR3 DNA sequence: TGTGCCAGCAGCTTAGGTATTGGGACAGACTCCCCTCAAGCTTTCTTT.

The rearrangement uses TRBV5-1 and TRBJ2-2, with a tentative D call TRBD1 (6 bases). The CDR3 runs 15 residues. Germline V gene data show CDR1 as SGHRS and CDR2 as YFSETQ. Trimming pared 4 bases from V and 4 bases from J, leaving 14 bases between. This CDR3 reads CASSLSGTLTGELFF. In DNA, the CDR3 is TGCGCCAGCAGCCTATCCGGGACACTCACCGGGGAGCTGTTTTTT.

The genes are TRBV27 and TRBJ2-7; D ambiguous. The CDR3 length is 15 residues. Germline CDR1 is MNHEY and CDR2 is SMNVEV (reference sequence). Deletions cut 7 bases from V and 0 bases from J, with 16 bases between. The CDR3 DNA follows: TGTGCCAGCACCTGTCCCGCCTCCAGCTCCTACGAGCAGTACTTC. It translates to CASTCPASSSYEQYF.

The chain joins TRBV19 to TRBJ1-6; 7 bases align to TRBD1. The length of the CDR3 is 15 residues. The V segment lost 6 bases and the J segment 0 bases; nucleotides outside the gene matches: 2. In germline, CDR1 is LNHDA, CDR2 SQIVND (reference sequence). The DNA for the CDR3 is TGTGCCAGTAGGGGGGACAGCTCCTATAATTCACCCCTCCACTTT. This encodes CASRGDSSYNSPLHF.

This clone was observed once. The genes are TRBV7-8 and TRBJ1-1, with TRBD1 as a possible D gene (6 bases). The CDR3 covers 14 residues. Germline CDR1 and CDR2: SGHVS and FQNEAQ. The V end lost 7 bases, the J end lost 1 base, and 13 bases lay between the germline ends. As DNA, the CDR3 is TGTGCCAGCAACCCCCAGGGGAGGAACACTGAAGCTTTCTTT. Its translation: CASNPQGRNTEAFF.

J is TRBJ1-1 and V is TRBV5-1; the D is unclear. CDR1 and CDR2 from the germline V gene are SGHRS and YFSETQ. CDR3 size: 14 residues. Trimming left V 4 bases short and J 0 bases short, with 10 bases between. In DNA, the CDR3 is TGCGCCAGCAGCCGCCCAGGAATGAACACTGAAGCTTTCTTT. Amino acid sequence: CASSRPGMNTEAFF. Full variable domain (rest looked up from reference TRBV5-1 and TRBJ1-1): KAGVTQTPRYLIKTRGQQVTLSCSPISGHRSVSWYQQTPGQGLQFLFEYFSETQRNKGNFPGRFSGRQFSNSRSEMNVSTLELGDSALYLCASSRPGMNTEAFFGQGTRLTVV.

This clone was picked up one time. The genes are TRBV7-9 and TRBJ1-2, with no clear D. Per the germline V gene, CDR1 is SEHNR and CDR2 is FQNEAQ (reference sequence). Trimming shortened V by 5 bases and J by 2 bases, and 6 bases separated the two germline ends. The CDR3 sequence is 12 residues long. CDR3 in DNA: TGTGCCAGCAGCCGGGAGAACTATGGCTACACCTTC. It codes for CASSRENYGYTF.

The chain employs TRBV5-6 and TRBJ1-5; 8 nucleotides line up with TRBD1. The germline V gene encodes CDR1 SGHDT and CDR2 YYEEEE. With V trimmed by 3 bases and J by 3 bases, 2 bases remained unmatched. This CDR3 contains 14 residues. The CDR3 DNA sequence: TGTGCCAGCAGCTCGGACAGGGTCAATCAGCCCCAGCATTTT. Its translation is CASSSDRVNQPQHF.

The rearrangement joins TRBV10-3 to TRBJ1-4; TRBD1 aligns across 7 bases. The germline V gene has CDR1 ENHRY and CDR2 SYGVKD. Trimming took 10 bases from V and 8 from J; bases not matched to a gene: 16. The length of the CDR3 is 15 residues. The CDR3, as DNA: TGTGCCACCGCCTACAAGACAATACAGGGGGAAAAACTGTTTTTT. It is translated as CATAYKTIQGEKLFF.